This T cell receptor beta chain was documented in a study of T cell responses to AZD1222 COVID-19 vaccine. Findings of the study overall: Just a handful of people given AZD1222 tested seropositive at baseline. CD4 TCRs associated with vaccination spanned spike, dominating at 160-218 and 743-854. Variant regions that are unmutated are reportedly the target of nearly half of spike-specific TCRs.

V shed 0 bases and J 0 bases; nucleotides not matched to a gene: 2. This CDR3 region has 17 residues. CDR1 is SGHTA and CDR2 is FQGTGA in the germline V gene. Comment on this clone: The target antigen is unknown.

Some clones are missing from TCRdb's copy, which holds only in-frame ones; the method was immunoSEQ multiplex PCR. The sample contains about 110,000 clones, approximately 90% of which appear only once. The chain is built from TRBV7-3 and TRBJ2-3; 11 nucleotides agree with TRBD2. The input for sequencing was peripheral blood, taken on day 0 of MenACWY control vaccination. This receptor was taken from an adult in good health. The CDR3 region has the DNA TGTGCCAGCAGCTTAACTAGCGGGGGGGACAGCACAGATACGCAGTATTTT. This gives the protein CASSLTSGGDSTDTQYF.